This T cell receptor beta chain is drawn from a study of T cell changes during pregnancy in multiple sclerosis. This CDR3 has 13 amino acids. V was cut by 4 bases and J by 2 bases, with 10 bases left in between. The germline CDR1 and CDR2 sequences are SQVTM and ANQGSEA. TCRdb's table, derived via immunoSEQ multiplex PCR, lists solely in-frame clones and lacks some. The sample gives about 73,000 clones, almost 95% of which show up once; about 2.8% is in the top ten. The V and J genes are TRBV29-1 and TRBJ2-3, with TRBD2 as a possible D gene (6 bases). The sequencing used peripheral blood, collected in the third trimester of pregnancy. The clonotype was recovered from a female donor in good health, enrolled as a control in a pregnancy study. CDR3: CSVVAGYTDTQYF. DNA of the CDR3: TGCAGCGTTGTTGCGGGATACACAGATACGCAGTATTTT.